Included here is one T cell receptor (beta chain) sequence, with context. This sample was included in a study of shared clonotypes between healthy human individuals. Produced via immunoSEQ multiplex PCR; TCRdb's table is partial and in-frame only. The sample carries around 750,000 clones, about 74% recorded once. The V end was cut by 8 bases, the J end by 4 bases, with 14 bases between. CDR3 length: 13 residues. CDR1 is WSHSY, CDR2 SAAADI, per germline. The V call is TRBV10-2, the J call TRBJ1-2; no firm D call. The sample comprised memory CD4+ T cells sorted from blood. Subset of the sample: CD45RA-negative fraction. This TCR was sampled from a woman aged 25 to 39 in good health. The CDR3 DNA reads as TGCGCCAGCGTGGCCGGGCTAAGCTATGGCTACACCTTC. Translating it yields CASVAGLSYGYTF.